These 19 T cell receptor beta chains were all obtained from the same sample, sequenced in a study of CD8 T cells in ankylosing spondylitis (TCRdb year 2017). The protocol used for the library was 5' RACE. Sequencing instrument: Illumina HiSeq 2500. TCRdb reprocessed the public reads (quality trimming at Q25 with fastp, clone calling with MiXCR) and kept in-frame beta chains. Each entry merges the rows of one CDR3 protein and shows their most common DNA and genes. This sample gives hundreds of thousands of distinct CDR3 sequences in total; roughly a tenth of them show up just once. The ten most abundant clones make up roughly a fifth of the sample. Sequenced sample: blood, either unsorted or a sorted T cell fraction (not recorded which). The receptors come from a male donor with ankylosing spondylitis or in good health (not recorded which).

In its sample, this clonotype was seen many times. The chain links TRBV6-1 to TRBJ1-2; 10 positions agree with TRBD1. CDR1 MNHNS and CDR2 SASEGT come from the germline V gene. The CDR3 sequence is 14 residues long. The J segment lost 7 bases and the V segment lost 9 bases, leaving 11 bases of the junction unmatched. The CDR3 is CASLNGGQGFGYTF. The CDR3 bases are TGTGCCAGTCTTAACGGGGGACAGGGGTTTGGCTACACCTTC.

This clonotype was observed at least ten times. V is TRBV6-1 and J is TRBJ2-7, with 7 bases that match TRBD2. The CDR3 runs 13 residues. Germline loops: CDR1 MNHNS, CDR2 SASEGT. V was pared by 7 bases and J by 2 bases, with 5 bases of the junction left unmatched. The CDR3 bases are TGTGCCAGCAAGACTAGCCAAACCTACGAGCAGTACTTC. Translating gives CASKTSQTYEQYF.

The chain combines TRBV11-3 with TRBJ2-1; TRBD1 aligns across 9 bases. Looked up from germline, CDR1 is SGHNT and CDR2 is YENEEA. Unmatched junction bases numbered 4, after V lost 4 bases and J lost 9 bases. This CDR3 has 13 residues. The CDR3: CASSSPGQGEQFF. For the CDR3, the DNA is TGTGCCAGCAGCTCACCGGGACAGGGTGAGCAGTTCTTC.

This clonotype was seen a handful of times. The rearrangement joins TRBV12-3 or TRBV12-4 to TRBJ1-3; D possibly corresponds to TRBD1 (6 bases). V dropped 5 bases and J dropped 3 bases, with 11 bases sitting between them. The CDR3 is made up of 14 amino acids. The CDR3 loop reads CASSLQGGGNTIYF. The CDR3 DNA reads as TGTGCCAGCAGTCTACAGGGAGGTGGAAACACCATATATTTT.

This clonotype was seen many times. The genes are TRBV12-3 or TRBV12-4 and TRBJ2-2; 9 positions match TRBD1. V was clipped by 5 bases and J by 4 bases; unmatched bases: 5. This CDR3 comprises 15 residues. CDR3 in DNA: TGTGCCAGCAGTCTACAGGGGGCTGCCACCGGGGAGCTGTTTTTT. This sequence encodes CASSLQGAATGELFF.

This clonotype was observed many times. The CDR3, as DNA: TGCGCCAGCAGTACAGGGGGTTACCTCTCTGCTGGGGCCAACGTCCTGACTTTC. It specifies CASSTGGYLSAGANVLTF. The rearrangement links TRBV5-1 to TRBJ2-6, with TRBD1 identical over 8 bases. Germline V gene data show CDR1 as SGHRS and CDR2 as YFSETQ. V lost 5 bases, J lost 2 bases, and 12 bases stayed unmatched. The CDR3 length is 18 residues.

This clonotype was counted between two and nine times. Written as DNA, the CDR3 is TGTGCCGGCTGTAATAGCAATCAGCCCCAGCATTTT. Protein sequence: CAGCNSNQPQHF. This chain joins TRBV12-3 or TRBV12-4 and TRBJ1-5; D is unclear. The germline V and J ends were trimmed by 11 bases and 0 bases, with 8 bases remaining between them. This CDR3 spans 12 amino acids.

This clonotype came up many times. This chain joins TRBV12-3 or TRBV12-4 and TRBJ2-3; no reliable D call. The CDR3 loop spans 12 amino acids. The germline V and J ends were trimmed by 7 bases and 6 bases, with 11 bases remaining between them. CDR3 bases: TGTGCCAGCACCCAGACCCCCGATACGCAGTATTTT. It yields the protein CASTQTPDTQYF.

This clonotype came up many times. This chain joins TRBV20-1 and TRBJ2-3, with D possibly TRBD2 on 5 matching bases. Per germline, CDR1 DFQATT and CDR2 SNEGSKA (reference sequence). The CDR3 length is 16 residues. V was cut by 5 bases and J by 5 bases, with 23 bases left in between. DNA of the CDR3: TGCAGTGCTCGGCCGTCCTTGGAGGCTCACAAAGATACGCAGTATTTT. Its protein is CSARPSLEAHKDTQYF.

This clonotype was counted many times. The chain has TRBV7-2 and TRBJ2-1; D is possibly TRBD2 (6 bases). The CDR3 covers 17 residues. V lost 0 bases and J lost 0, with 12 bases in between. CDR1 and CDR2 (germline): SGHTA, FQGNSA. CDR3 bases: TGTGCCAGCAGCTTAGCCCCTAGCGACCTCTCCTACAATGAGCAGTTCTTC. Amino acids: CASSLAPSDLSYNEQFF. The full variable domain, with the rest looked up from reference TRBV7-2 and TRBJ2-1, is GAGVSQSPSNKVTEKGKDVELRCDPISGHTALYWYRQSLGQGLEFLIYFQGNSAPDKSGLPSDRFSAERTGGSVSTLTIQRTQQEDSAVYLCASSLAPSDLSYNEQFFGPGTRLTVL.

The V and J genes are TRBV7-9 and TRBJ1-4; 7 nucleotides agree with TRBD1. Germline lookup yields CDR1 SEHNR and CDR2 FQNEAQ (reference sequence). The CDR3 consists of 15 residues. V was clipped by 5 bases and J by 7 bases; unmatched bases: 10. The CDR3 loop reads CASSTRQGGAEKLFF. CDR3 DNA: TGTGCCAGCAGCACACGACAGGGAGGGGCTGAAAAACTGTTTTTT. Using reference TRBV7-9 and TRBJ1-4 for the parts outside the CDR3, the full variable domain is DTGVSQNPRHKITKRGQNVTFRCDPISEHNRLYWYRQTLGQGPEFLTYFQNEAQLEKSRLLSDRFSAERPKGSFSTLEIQRTEQGDSAMYLCASSTRQGGAEKLFFGSGTQLSVL.

Only a few counts were recorded for this clonotype. This sequence joins TRBV6-5 and TRBJ2-7; no reliable D call. The V end was cut by 8 bases, the J end by 6 bases, with 14 bases between. Germline V gives CDR1 MNHEY, CDR2 SVGAGI. There are 12 residues in the CDR3. The CDR3 nucleotides are TGTGCCAGCTCCCTAACCGTGGGCGAGCAGTACTTC. Its protein is CASSLTVGEQYF.

This clonotype has a count of ten or more. CDR3 sequence: CASGRRGRDKRGSNQPQHF. In DNA, the CDR3 is TGTGCCAGCGGCCGAAGGGGCAGGGATAAGCGGGGGAGCAATCAGCCCCAGCATTTT. The chain links TRBV9 to TRBJ1-5, with D possibly matching TRBD1 (5 bases). CDR3 length: 19 residues. Germline V gene data show CDR1 as SGDLS and CDR2 as YYNGEE. V lost 7 bases and J lost 1, with 27 bases in between.

This clonotype was seen ten or more times. The chain joins TRBV7-2 to TRBJ2-3; D is unclear. The germline V gene encodes CDR1 SGHTA and CDR2 FQGNSA. Trimming removed 1 base at V and 9 bases at J, with 11 bases between. The CDR3 sequence is 13 residues long. The CDR3 DNA follows: TGTGCCAGCAGCTTAGTTATGGATCCGACGCAGTATTTT. Encoded protein: CASSLVMDPTQYF. The full variable domain, its missing parts supplied by reference TRBV7-2 and TRBJ2-3, is GAGVSQSPSNKVTEKGKDVELRCDPISGHTALYWYRQSLGQGLEFLIYFQGNSAPDKSGLPSDRFSAERTGGSVSTLTIQRTQQEDSAVYLCASSLVMDPTQYFGPGTRLTVL.

In its sample, this clonotype was seen many times. The rearrangement joins TRBV20-1 to TRBJ2-1; a possible D gene is TRBD2 (6 bases). This CDR3 contains 13 residues. Germline assignment: CDR1 DFQATT and CDR2 SNEGSKA (reference sequence). Trimming took off 3 bases at V and 7 bases at J, with 13 bases between the two ends. The CDR3 nucleotides are TGCAGTGCTAGTGGACTAAGGTCAAATGAGCAGTTCTTC. Its protein is CSASGLRSNEQFF.

This clonotype was seen many times. In DNA form, the CDR3 reads TGTGCCAGCAGGACCTCCGGTGGGGGTGGGACTGAAGCTTTCTTT. This codes for CASRTSGGGGTEAFF. The genes are TRBV28 and TRBJ1-1, with D perhaps matching TRBD1 (5 bases). V was clipped by 6 bases and J by 5 bases, with 19 bases between them. Germline V gives CDR1 MDHEN, CDR2 SYDVKM. The CDR3 extends over 15 amino acids.

The chain joins TRBV2 to TRBJ2-3, with unresolved D. V was cut by 3 bases and J by 4 bases, with 14 bases left in between. The CDR3 is 15 residues long. CDR1 and CDR2 (germline): SNHLY, FYNNEI. The chain's CDR3 is CASSDSAGWADTQYF. In DNA form, the CDR3 reads TGTGCCAGCAGTGACTCGGCAGGATGGGCAGATACGCAGTATTTT. Full variable domain (remainder filled in from reference TRBV2 and TRBJ2-3): EPEVTQTPSHQVTQMGQEVILRCVPISNHLYFYWYRQILGQKVEFLVSFYNNEISEKSEIFDDQFSVERPDGSNFTLKIRSTKLEDSAMYFCASSDSAGWADTQYFGPGTRLTVL.

This clonotype was counted a few times. The chain recombines TRBV12-3 or TRBV12-4 with TRBJ2-1; 8 bases align to TRBD2. V was clipped by 6 bases and J by 6 bases; unmatched bases: 10. This CDR3 is 15 amino acids long. The CDR3 reads CASRALAGGSNEQFF. In DNA, the CDR3 is TGTGCCAGCAGGGCCTTGGCGGGGGGATCCAATGAGCAGTTCTTC.

This clonotype showed up many times. The V gene is TRBV5-1, the J gene TRBJ2-7; a possible D gene is TRBD1 (5 bases). V was clipped by 4 bases and J by 6 bases, with 14 bases between them. The germline V gene encodes CDR1 SGHRS and CDR2 YFSETQ. The CDR3 runs to 13 residues. The CDR3 sequence: CASSPTRDPEQYF. CDR3 in DNA: TGCGCCAGCAGCCCTACCAGGGATCCCGAGCAGTACTTC.